The 27 T cell receptor beta chains listed next were all sequenced from one sample in a study of blood T cell repertoires in COVID-19. Profiled with immunoSEQ multiplex PCR; TCRdb holds only in-frame clones, not every one. The sample shows 150,000 to 200,000 clones, around 77% of them seen only once. The sequenced material came from peripheral blood. These TCRs come from a man aged 60-69 years with active or convalescent COVID-19.

The chain joins TRBV30 to TRBJ2-5; 7 nucleotides align to TRBD2. The CDR3 loop spans 16 amino acids. V lost 5 bases and J lost 3; bases outside the gene matches: 15. The germline V gene encodes CDR1 GTSNPN and CDR2 SVGIG (reference sequence). The CDR3 region is CAWGPGASGGKETQYF. CDR3 nucleotides: TGTGCCTGGGGCCCTGGGGCTAGCGGAGGGAAAGAGACCCAGTACTTC.

The chain carries TRBV5-1 and TRBJ2-5; maybe TRBD1 (7 bases). Germline V gives CDR1 SGHRS, CDR2 YFSETQ. V was pared by 3 bases and J by 5 bases, with 17 bases between. CDR3 length: 15 residues. CDR3 amino acids: CASSSLGQAGETQYF. In DNA form, the CDR3 reads TGCGCCAGCAGCTCCCTCGGACAGGCGGGGGAGACCCAGTACTTC.

The V gene is TRBV24-1, the J gene TRBJ2-3, with TRBD2 identical over 11 bases. The CDR3 covers 18 residues. Trimming took 0 bases from V and 4 from J; bases not matched to a gene: 8. The germline CDR1 and CDR2 sequences are KGHDR and SFDVKD. This CDR3 is CATSDLGTSGNGADTQYF. CDR3 DNA sequence: TGTGCCACCAGTGATTTGGGGACTAGCGGCAATGGGGCAGATACGCAGTATTTT.

J is TRBJ2-1 and V is TRBV5-1; 9 bases align to TRBD2. Germline V gene data show CDR1 as SGHRS and CDR2 as YFSETQ. V lost 2 bases and J lost 4; bases outside the gene matches: 4. The CDR3 covers 15 residues. The CDR3 is CASSFIAGEYNEQFF. CDR3 coding DNA: TGCGCCAGCAGCTTTATAGCGGGAGAGTACAATGAGCAGTTCTTC.

This clone was counted a few times. J is TRBJ1-1 and V is TRBV18, with D hard to call. The V gene lost 3 bases and the J gene lost 1 base, with 9 bases spanning the gap. The germline CDR1 and CDR2 sequences are KGHSH and LQKENI. The CDR3 covers 14 residues. The DNA for the CDR3 is TGTGCCAGCTCACCGCTCTCAGGGAACACTGAAGCTTTCTTT. Its translation is CASSPLSGNTEAFF.

This chain links TRBV5-1 with TRBJ2-2; TRBD2 matches at 7 bases. V shed 1 base and J 5 bases; nucleotides not matched to a gene: 11. CDR1 is SGHRS and CDR2 is YFSETQ in the germline V gene. The CDR3 contains 17 residues. Here the CDR3 reads CASSLLQRDFGTGELFF. CDR3 in DNA: TGCGCCAGCAGCTTGCTCCAGCGGGATTTCGGAACCGGGGAGCTGTTTTTT. Full variable domain (missing parts from reference TRBV5-1 and TRBJ2-2): KAGVTQTPRYLIKTRGQQVTLSCSPISGHRSVSWYQQTPGQGLQFLFEYFSETQRNKGNFPGRFSGRQFSNSRSEMNVSTLELGDSALYLCASSLLQRDFGTGELFFGEGSRLTVL.

The chain joins TRBV18 to TRBJ2-3; perhaps TRBD1 as D (6 bases). This CDR3 is 18 amino acids long. V shed 1 base and J shed 3 bases, with 20 bases lying between them. From germline, CDR1 is KGHSH and CDR2 LQKENI. The CDR3 nucleotides are TGTGCCAGCTCACCACTCTCCATAGGGGGAGCCCTGACAGATACGCAGTATTTT. Amino acids: CASSPLSIGGALTDTQYF.

The sample holds one count of this clone. This sequence joins TRBV5-1 and TRBJ1-6, with D possibly matching TRBD1 (6 bases). V was cut by 0 bases and J by 9 bases, with 16 bases left in between. CDR1 SGHRS and CDR2 YFSETQ come from the germline V gene. This CDR3 is 16 amino acids long. CDR3 sequence (DNA): TGCGCCAGCAGCTTGGCCGACGAGGAAGGGGGTTCACCCCTCCACTTT. It is translated as CASSLADEEGGSPLHF. Together with reference TRBV5-1 and TRBJ1-6, the CDR3 gives the full variable domain: KAGVTQTPRYLIKTRGQQVTLSCSPISGHRSVSWYQQTPGQGLQFLFEYFSETQRNKGNFPGRFSGRQFSNSRSEMNVSTLELGDSALYLCASSLADEEGGSPLHFGNGTRLTVT.

This clone occurred many times. This CDR3 is CASSSETRVPYNEQFF. CDR3 DNA: TGTGCCAGCAGCTCCGAAACTAGGGTACCCTACAATGAGCAGTTCTTC. The rearrangement links TRBV7-3 to TRBJ2-1; tentatively, D is TRBD2 (5 bases). Germline V CDR1 and CDR2: SGHTA, FQGTGA. This CDR3 spans 16 amino acids. Trimming removed 4 bases at V and 2 bases at J, with 15 bases between.

This clone appeared once. The chain uses TRBV5-3 and TRBJ2-7; no definite D call. TRBV5-3 is sorted into the ORF group, with uncertain function. The ends were cut back, 0 bases at V and 1 base at J, with 11 bases in the middle. The CDR3 loop spans 15 amino acids. CDR3 protein: CARSLVAISSYEQYF. The CDR3 coding sequence is TGTGCCAGAAGCTTGGTAGCAATTTCGTCCTACGAGCAGTACTTC.

The V call is TRBV5-4, the J call TRBJ2-1; 7 bases match TRBD1. There are 14 residues in the CDR3. The V gene end was trimmed by 2 bases and the J gene end by 8 bases; junction bases not matched to a gene: 7. Germline-derived CDR1 and CDR2 are SGHNT and YYREEE (reference sequence). CDR3 in amino acids: CASSLKGGIDEQFF. CDR3 in DNA: TGTGCCAGCAGCTTAAAAGGGGGCATCGATGAGCAGTTCTTC. Variable domain in full (rest from reference TRBV5-4 and TRBJ2-1): ETGVTQSPTHLIKTRGQQVTLRCSSQSGHNTVSWYQQALGQGPQFIFQYYREEENGRGNFPPRFSGLQFPNYSSELNVNALELDDSALYLCASSLKGGIDEQFFGPGTRLTVL.

The chain has TRBV6-2 or TRBV6-3 and TRBJ1-2; unclear D gene. Germline CDR1 MNHEY, CDR2 SVGEGT. The CDR3 is 15 amino acids. Trimming removed 2 bases from V and 2 bases from J, with 12 bases in between. The DNA of the CDR3 is TGTGCCAGCAGTTACCTGCGACAACCGAACTATGGCTACACCTTC. It specifies CASSYLRQPNYGYTF.

The chain combines TRBV24-1 with TRBJ2-7; TRBD1 aligns across 12 bases. The CDR3 length is 15 residues. Germline CDR1 reads KGHDR; CDR2 reads SFDVKD. Germline trimming cut 4 bases from V and 4 bases from J; bases unmatched to any gene: 4. The CDR3 is CATSDPGQGAYEQYF. CDR3 nucleotides: TGTGCCACCAGTGACCCGGGACAGGGGGCTTACGAGCAGTACTTC.

This chain joins TRBV14 and TRBJ2-2, with D tentatively TRBD1 (5 bases). Between the trimmed V and J ends, which lost 2 bases and 0 bases, there was a span of 10 bases. The germline gives CDR1 SGHDN, CDR2 FVKESK. The CDR3 spans 16 residues. This CDR3 is CASSQRTLANTGELFF. The CDR3 region has the DNA TGTGCCAGCAGCCAAAGGACACTCGCGAACACCGGGGAGCTGTTTTTT.

The gene calls are TRBV28 and TRBJ1-5; TRBD1 matches 7 bases. With V trimmed by 6 bases and J by 7 bases, 9 bases remained unmatched. CDR1 and CDR2 from the germline V gene are MDHEN and SYDVKM. The CDR3 has 14 residues. CDR3 nucleotide sequence: TGTGCCAGCAGCCGATCAGGGGGTGAGCAGCCCCAGCATTTT. Its protein is CASSRSGGEQPQHF.

The V gene is TRBV7-3, the J gene TRBJ2-1, with TRBD2 matching over 11 bases. Trimming removed 5 bases from V and 5 bases from J; junction bases left unmatched: 5. The V gene's germline CDR1 is SGHTA and CDR2 FQGTGA. The CDR3 is 15 residues long. CDR3 DNA sequence: TGTGCCAGCAGCCTCACTAGCGGGAGCCACAATGAGCAGTTCTTC. Translated, it gives CASSLTSGSHNEQFF.

This chain uses TRBV20-1 with TRBJ2-3; tentative D call: TRBD2 (5 bases). In germline, CDR1 is DFQATT, CDR2 SNEGSKA (reference sequence). The CDR3 runs to 14 residues. With 3 bases removed from V and 5 bases from J, the gap between germline ends came to 15 bases. CDR3 residues: CSASWNSEGDTQYF. The DNA for the CDR3 is TGCAGTGCTAGTTGGAACAGCGAGGGAGATACGCAGTATTTT.

A remark on this clone: Other DNA sequences from this sample encode an identical CDR3 as well. The chain uses TRBV18 and TRBJ1-2, with D perhaps TRBD1 (6 bases). The CDR3 has 13 amino acids. V lost 3 bases to trimming and J lost 4 bases, with 9 bases between them. Per the germline V gene, CDR1 is KGHSH and CDR2 is LQKENI. CDR3 amino acids: CASSPGQGYGYTF. The CDR3 nucleotides read TGTGCCAGCTCACCGGGACAAGGCTATGGCTACACCTTC.

This clone was observed once. This chain joins TRBV7-9 and TRBJ1-2; D might be TRBD1 (6 bases). The CDR3 has 18 residues. Trimming shortened V by 5 bases and J by 4 bases, and 26 bases separated the two germline ends. Germline V CDR1 and CDR2: SEHNR, FQNEAQ (reference sequence). The chain's CDR3 is CASSQQWQGIVVSYGYTF. The CDR3 DNA sequence: TGTGCCAGCAGCCAACAATGGCAGGGGATCGTTGTGAGCTATGGCTACACCTTC.

In its sample, this clone was seen once. The rearrangement links TRBV3-1 (or the pseudogene TRBV3-2) to TRBJ1-4; D is possibly TRBD1 (5 bases). The ends were cut back, 2 bases at V and 2 bases at J, with 6 bases in the middle. The CDR3 is 14 residues long. CDR1 and CDR2 (germline): LGHDT, YNNKEL (reference sequence). For the CDR3, the DNA is TGTGCCAGCAGCCAACGGGGGACTAATGAAAAACTGTTTTTT. This encodes CASSQRGTNEKLFF.

Notes on this clone: At one end the junction does not follow the germline gene, possibly because of a read error. This chain connects TRBV2 to TRBJ2-2; 10 positions match TRBD1. CDR1 and CDR2 from the germline V gene are SNHLY and FYNNEI. The CDR3 loop spans 16 amino acids. CDR3 region: CASRERGQGITGELFF. The CDR3 coding sequence is TGTGCCAGCCGTGAGCGGGGACAGGGGATCACCGGGGAGCTGTTTTTT.

The J gene is TRBJ2-5, the V gene TRBV4-1, with TRBD2 as a possible D gene (5 bases). The V gene lost 1 base and the J gene lost 5 bases, with 17 bases spanning the gap. Germline V gene lookup returns CDR1 MGHRA and CDR2 YSYEKL. This CDR3 comprises 16 residues. The CDR3 here is CASSQAGSGPRETQYF. The CDR3 bases are TGCGCCAGCAGCCAAGCGGGGAGCGGCCCTCGCGAGACCCAGTACTTC.

The chain has TRBV5-1 and TRBJ2-1; 10 bases are a match to TRBD1. The V and J ends lost 0 bases and 3 bases, in that order; junction bases with no gene match: 0. The germline V gene has CDR1 SGHRS and CDR2 YFSETQ. There are 15 residues in the CDR3. The CDR3 region is CASSLGDRGYNEQFF. The CDR3, as DNA: TGCGCCAGCAGCTTGGGGGACAGGGGCTACAATGAGCAGTTCTTC.

The chain joins TRBV19 to TRBJ1-1, with D unclear. This CDR3 is 14 amino acids long. Trimming removed 1 base from V and 3 bases from J, with 9 bases in between. The germline gives CDR1 LNHDA, CDR2 SQIVND (reference sequence). The CDR3: CASSIGNSYTEAFF. Here the CDR3 DNA reads TGTGCCAGTAGTATAGGTAACAGTTACACTGAAGCTTTCTTT.

The V call is TRBV7-2, the J call TRBJ2-7; weak D call: TRBD2 (5 bases). This CDR3 contains 15 residues. In germline, CDR1 is SGHTA, CDR2 FQGNSA. The germline V and J ends were trimmed by 6 bases and 4 bases, with 19 bases remaining between them. DNA for the CDR3: TGTGCCAGCAGTTCGAGGGCGGCGTTAAGATACGAGCAGTACTTC. This gives the protein CASSSRAALRYEQYF.

The rearrangement links TRBV6-5 to TRBJ1-4; D not resolved. Germline assignment: CDR1 MNHEY and CDR2 SVGAGI. The CDR3 covers 13 residues. V dropped 6 bases and J dropped 6 bases, with 11 bases sitting between them. CDR3 nucleotides: TGTGCCAGCAGCCGAAGCCGAGATGAAAAACTGTTTTTT. Translated, it gives CASSRSRDEKLFF.

This chain links TRBV10-3 with TRBJ1-1; D unclear. V shed 0 bases and J shed 5 bases, with 7 bases lying between them. The CDR3 has 13 residues. Germline assignment: CDR1 ENHRY and CDR2 SYGVKD. The CDR3 protein is CAISESLLTEAFF. CDR3 in DNA: TGTGCCATCAGTGAGTCCCTTTTAACTGAAGCTTTCTTT.